This T cell receptor (beta chain) is drawn from a study of blood T cell repertoires in COVID-19. Study overall: Researchers got acute and convalescent COVID-19 samples from the United States, Italy and Spain. T cells, B-cell-depleted T cells, or PBMCs provided the cDNA or gDNA that served as material.

This CDR3 has 15 amino acids. Germline-derived CDR1 and CDR2 are SGHRS and YFSETQ. Trimming cost V 4 bases and J 0 bases, with 10 bases left between them. The assay was immunoSEQ multiplex PCR, and TCRdb's table has in-frame clones only and misses some. The repertoire has roughly 120,000 clones, about three quarters of them found once; the top ten carry approximately 5.6%. Input material: peripheral blood. The chain carries TRBV5-1 and TRBJ1-4; D ambiguous. The TCR originated in a man aged 65-85 years with acute or convalescent COVID-19. The CDR3 loop is CASSAGPTTNEKLFF. CDR3 nucleotide sequence: TGCGCCAGCAGCGCGGGCCCGACAACTAATGAAAAACTGTTTTTT.